A single sample gave rise to the 4 T cell receptor beta chains below, sequenced in a study of T-cell reconstitution after alpha-beta-depleted transplantation in children. Library preparation (for TCRbeta) was performed with unique molecular identifiers. In TCRdb, the PCR reads were re-called with MiXCR into one record per CDR3 protein. There are about 610,000 distinct CDR3 sequences in the sample; 10% occur only once, and about 4% lies in the top ten. Source: PBMCs from the stem cell graft donor, taken from the stem cell graft. The source is a human donor who donated a stem cell graft to a child with acute myeloid leukemia.

The chain employs TRBV3-1 and TRBJ2-1; TRBD2 matches at 11 bases. Looked up from germline, CDR1 is LGHDT and CDR2 is YNNKEL (reference sequence). This CDR3 is 16 amino acids long. V shed 5 bases, J shed 7 bases, and the junction held 10 bases outside the gene matches. CDR3 sequence (DNA): TGTGCCAGCAGCTCACCCTCGACTAGCGGGAATAATGAGCAGTTCTTC. Its protein product is CASSSPSTSGNNEQFF.

Only a few counts were recorded for this clonotype. The V and J genes are TRBV4-2 and TRBJ2-7; TRBD2 matches 7 bases. The V gene end was trimmed by 1 base and the J gene end by 3 bases; junction bases not matched to a gene: 12. There are 17 residues in the CDR3. Germline-derived CDR1 and CDR2 are LGHNA and YNFKEQ. CDR3: CASSQAQAGLGLYEQYF. CDR3 nucleotides: TGTGCCAGCAGCCAAGCCCAAGCGGGACTCGGCCTCTACGAGCAGTACTTC.

The V gene is TRBV5-1, the J gene TRBJ2-7; no reliable D call. Germline V gene sequence: CDR1 SGHRS, CDR2 YFSETQ. Trimming stripped 4 bases from V and 6 bases from J, with 11 bases between. CDR3 length: 12 residues. The CDR3 is CASSPALGEQYF. The DNA for the CDR3 is TGCGCCAGCAGCCCCGCCCTAGGCGAGCAGTACTTC.

This clonotype has a count of ten or more. V and J are TRBV2 and TRBJ2-1, with a possible D match to TRBD2 (6 bases). V lost 5 bases, J lost 4 bases, and 12 bases lay in between. CDR1 is SNHLY, CDR2 FYNNEI, per germline. The CDR3 sequence is 14 residues long. The CDR3 is CASSLVADYNEQFF. CDR3 nucleotides: TGTGCCAGCAGTTTGGTAGCGGATTACAATGAGCAGTTCTTC.